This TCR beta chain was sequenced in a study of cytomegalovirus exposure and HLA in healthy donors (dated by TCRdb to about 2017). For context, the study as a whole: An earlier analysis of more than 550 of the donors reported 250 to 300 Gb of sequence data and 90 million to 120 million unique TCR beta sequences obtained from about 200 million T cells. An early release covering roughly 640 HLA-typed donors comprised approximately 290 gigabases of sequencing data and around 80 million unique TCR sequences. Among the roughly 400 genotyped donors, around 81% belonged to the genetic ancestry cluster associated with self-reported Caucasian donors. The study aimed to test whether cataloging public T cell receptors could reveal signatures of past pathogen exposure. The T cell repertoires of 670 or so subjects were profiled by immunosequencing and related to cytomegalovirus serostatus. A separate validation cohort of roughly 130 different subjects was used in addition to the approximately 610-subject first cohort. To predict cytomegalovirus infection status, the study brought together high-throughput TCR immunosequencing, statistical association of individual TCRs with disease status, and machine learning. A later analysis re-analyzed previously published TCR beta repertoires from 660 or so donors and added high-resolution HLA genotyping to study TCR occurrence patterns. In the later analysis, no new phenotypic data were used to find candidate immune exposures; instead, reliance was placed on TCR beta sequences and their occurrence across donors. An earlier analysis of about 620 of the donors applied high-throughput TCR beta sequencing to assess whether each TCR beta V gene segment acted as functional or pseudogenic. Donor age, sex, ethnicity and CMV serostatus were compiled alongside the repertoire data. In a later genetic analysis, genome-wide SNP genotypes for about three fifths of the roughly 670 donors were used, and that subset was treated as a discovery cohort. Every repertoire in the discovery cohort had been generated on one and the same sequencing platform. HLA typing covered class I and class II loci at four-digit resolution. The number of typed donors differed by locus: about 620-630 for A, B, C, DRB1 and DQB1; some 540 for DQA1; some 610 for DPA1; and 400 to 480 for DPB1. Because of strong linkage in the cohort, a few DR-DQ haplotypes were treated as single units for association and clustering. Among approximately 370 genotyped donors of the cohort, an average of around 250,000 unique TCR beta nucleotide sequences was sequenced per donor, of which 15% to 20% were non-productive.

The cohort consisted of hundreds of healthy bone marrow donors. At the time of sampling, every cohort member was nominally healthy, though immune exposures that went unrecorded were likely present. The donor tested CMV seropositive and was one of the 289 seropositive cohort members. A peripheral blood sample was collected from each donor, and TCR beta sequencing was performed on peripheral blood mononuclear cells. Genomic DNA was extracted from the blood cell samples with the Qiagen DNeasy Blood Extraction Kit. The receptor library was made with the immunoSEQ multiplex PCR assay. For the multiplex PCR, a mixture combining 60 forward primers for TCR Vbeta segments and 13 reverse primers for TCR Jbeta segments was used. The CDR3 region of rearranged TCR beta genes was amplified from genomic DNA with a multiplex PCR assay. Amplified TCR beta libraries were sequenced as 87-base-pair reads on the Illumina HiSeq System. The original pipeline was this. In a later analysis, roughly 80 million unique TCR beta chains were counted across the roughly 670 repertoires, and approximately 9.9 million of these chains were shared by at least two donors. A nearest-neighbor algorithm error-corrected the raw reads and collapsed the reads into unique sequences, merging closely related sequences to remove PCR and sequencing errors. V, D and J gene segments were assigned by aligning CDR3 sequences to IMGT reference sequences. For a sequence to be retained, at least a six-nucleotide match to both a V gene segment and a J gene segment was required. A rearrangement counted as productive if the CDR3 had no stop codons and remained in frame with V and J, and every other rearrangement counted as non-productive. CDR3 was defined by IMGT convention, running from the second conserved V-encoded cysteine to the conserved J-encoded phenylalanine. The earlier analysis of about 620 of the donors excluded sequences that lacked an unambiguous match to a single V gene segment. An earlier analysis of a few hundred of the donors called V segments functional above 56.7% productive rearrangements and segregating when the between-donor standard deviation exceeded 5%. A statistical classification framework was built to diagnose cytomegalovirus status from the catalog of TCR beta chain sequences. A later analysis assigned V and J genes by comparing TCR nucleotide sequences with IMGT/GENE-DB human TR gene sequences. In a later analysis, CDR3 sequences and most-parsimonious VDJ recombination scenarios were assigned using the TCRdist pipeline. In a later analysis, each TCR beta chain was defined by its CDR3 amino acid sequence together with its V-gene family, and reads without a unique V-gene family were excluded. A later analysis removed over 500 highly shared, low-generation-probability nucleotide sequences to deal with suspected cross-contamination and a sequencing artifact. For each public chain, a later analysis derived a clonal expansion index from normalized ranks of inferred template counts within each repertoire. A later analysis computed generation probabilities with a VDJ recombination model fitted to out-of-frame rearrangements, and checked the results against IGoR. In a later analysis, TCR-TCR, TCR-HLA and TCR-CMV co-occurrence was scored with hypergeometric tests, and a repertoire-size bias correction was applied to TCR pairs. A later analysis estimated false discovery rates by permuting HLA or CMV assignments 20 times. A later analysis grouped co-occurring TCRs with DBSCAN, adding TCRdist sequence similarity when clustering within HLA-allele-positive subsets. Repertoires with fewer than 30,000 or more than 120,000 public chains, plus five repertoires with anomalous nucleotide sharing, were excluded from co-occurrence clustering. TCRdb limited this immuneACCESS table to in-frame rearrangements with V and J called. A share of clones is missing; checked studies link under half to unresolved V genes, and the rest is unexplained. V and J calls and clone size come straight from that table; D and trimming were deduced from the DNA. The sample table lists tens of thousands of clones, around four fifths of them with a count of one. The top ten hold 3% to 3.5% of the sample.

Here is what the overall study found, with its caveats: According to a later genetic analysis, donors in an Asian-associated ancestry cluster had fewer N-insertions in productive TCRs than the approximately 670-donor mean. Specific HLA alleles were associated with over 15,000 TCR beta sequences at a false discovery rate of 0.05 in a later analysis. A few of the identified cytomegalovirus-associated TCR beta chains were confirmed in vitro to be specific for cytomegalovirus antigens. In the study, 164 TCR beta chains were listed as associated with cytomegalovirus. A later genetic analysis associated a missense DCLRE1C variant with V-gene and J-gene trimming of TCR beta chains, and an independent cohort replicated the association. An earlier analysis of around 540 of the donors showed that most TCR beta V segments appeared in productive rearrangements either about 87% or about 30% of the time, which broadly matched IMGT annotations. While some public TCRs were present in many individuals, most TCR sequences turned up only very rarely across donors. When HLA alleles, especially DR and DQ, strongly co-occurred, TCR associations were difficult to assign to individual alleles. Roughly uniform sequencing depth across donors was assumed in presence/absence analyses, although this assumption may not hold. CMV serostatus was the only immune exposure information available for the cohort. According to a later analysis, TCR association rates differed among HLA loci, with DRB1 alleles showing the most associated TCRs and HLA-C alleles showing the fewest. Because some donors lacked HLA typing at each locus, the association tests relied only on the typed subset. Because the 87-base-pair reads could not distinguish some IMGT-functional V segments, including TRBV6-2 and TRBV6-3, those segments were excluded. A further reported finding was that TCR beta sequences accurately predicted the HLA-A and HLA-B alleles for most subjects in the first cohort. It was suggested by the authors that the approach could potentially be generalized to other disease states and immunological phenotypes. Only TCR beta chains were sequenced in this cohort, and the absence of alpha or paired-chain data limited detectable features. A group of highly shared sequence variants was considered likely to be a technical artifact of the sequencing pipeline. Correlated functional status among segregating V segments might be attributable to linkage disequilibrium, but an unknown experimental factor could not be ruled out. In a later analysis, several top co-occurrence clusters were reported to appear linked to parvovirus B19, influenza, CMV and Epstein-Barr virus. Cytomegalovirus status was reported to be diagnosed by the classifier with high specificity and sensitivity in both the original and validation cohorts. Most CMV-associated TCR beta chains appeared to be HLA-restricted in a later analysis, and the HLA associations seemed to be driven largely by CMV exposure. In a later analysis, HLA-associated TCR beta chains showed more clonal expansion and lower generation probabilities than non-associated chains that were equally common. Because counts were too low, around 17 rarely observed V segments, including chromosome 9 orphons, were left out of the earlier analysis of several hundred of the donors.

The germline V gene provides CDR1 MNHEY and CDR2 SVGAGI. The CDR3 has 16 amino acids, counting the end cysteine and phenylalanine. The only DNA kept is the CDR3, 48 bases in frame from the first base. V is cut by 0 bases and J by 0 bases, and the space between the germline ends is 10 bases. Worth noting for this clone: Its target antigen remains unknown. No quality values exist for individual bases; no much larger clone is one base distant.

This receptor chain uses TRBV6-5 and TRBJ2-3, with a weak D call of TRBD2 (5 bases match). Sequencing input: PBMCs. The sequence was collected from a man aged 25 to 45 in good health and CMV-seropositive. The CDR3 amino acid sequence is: CASSYSGSSSTDTQYF. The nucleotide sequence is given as TGTGCCAGCAGTTACTCAGGGAGTAGTAGCACAGATACGCAGTATTTT.